This T cell receptor (beta chain) was recovered during a study of blood T cell repertoires in COVID-19. Study information: Samples representing acute and convalescent COVID-19 were sourced from the United States, Italy and Spain.

Data came from immunoSEQ multiplex PCR; TCRdb stores just in-frame clones and leaves some out. The profile shows about 91,000 clones, 88% of them singletons. Germline values: CDR1 SGHTA, CDR2 FQGTGA. This CDR3 has 16 amino acids. The V and J ends lost 1 base and 9 bases, in that order; junction bases with no gene match: 9. This chain joins TRBV7-3 and TRBJ2-1, with 10 bases matching TRBD2. Source material: peripheral blood. The clonotype was recovered from an elderly woman with active COVID-19. This chain's CDR3 is CASSLIASGRSGEQFF. The CDR3 nucleotides are TGTGCCAGCAGCTTAATCGCTAGCGGGAGATCTGGTGAGCAGTTCTTC.